A selection of T cell receptor beta chains follows, all from one sample in a study of T cell responses to AZD1222 COVID-19 vaccine. The repertoire was sequenced with immunoSEQ multiplex PCR; TCRdb's copy has only in-frame clones and lacks some. The sample holds tens of thousands of clones; roughly 90% are singletons and the top ten take around 4.9%. The sample in question was peripheral blood, obtained on day 0 of AZD1222 vaccination. Every receptor here comes from an adult in good health. Each CDR3 is given with its conserved first and last residue. The D gene is left open where the match is weak. Rows may omit the clone size; those that give it use once, few, many or a size class.

d_gene | j_gene | abundance | v_gene | CDR3nt | CDR3aa
. | TRBJ1-5 | few | TRBV6-1 | TGTGCCAGCAGTGAAGGGGGGACCACGGGCAATCAGCCCCAGCATTTT | CASSEGGTTGNQPQHF
TRBD2 | TRBJ2-1 | . | TRBV7-8 | TGTGCCAGCAGCTTAGGGCTAGCGGGGGGGAATGAGCAGTTCTTC | CASSLGLAGGNEQFF
. | TRBJ1-2 | . | TRBV2 | TGTGCCAGCAGAGTCACAGGGTACTATGGCTACACCTTC | CASRVTGYYGYTF
TRBD2 | TRBJ2-5 | . | TRBV5-1 | TGCGCCAGCAGCTATCAGCGGGGGGGCTCGGAGACCCAGTACTTC | CASSYQRGGSETQYF
. | TRBJ1-2 | . | TRBV7-2 | TGTGCCAGCAGCTTAGGGTCATTAAACTATGGCTACACCTTC | CASSLGSLNYGYTF
. | TRBJ1-6 | . | TRBV19 | TGTGCCAGTAGTATAATGGCAGGCGGACCCCTCCACTTT | CASSIMAGGPLHF
. | TRBJ2-5 | . | TRBV5-8 | TGTGCCAGCAGGTCGGGCAGGATTGGAGAGACCCAGTACTTC | CASRSGRIGETQYF
. | TRBJ2-5 | . | TRBV5-6 | TGTGCCAGCAGCAGGAGGGAGACCCAGTACTTC | CASSRRETQYF
. | TRBJ1-5 | . | TRBV6-5 | TGTGCCAGCAGTTGGGCGCATGACAATCAGCCCCAGCATTTT | CASSWAHDNQPQHF
. | TRBJ1-5 | . | TRBV3-1/TRBV3-2 | TGTGCCAGCAGCCAAGATGGGGGGCAGCCCCAGCATTTT | CASSQDGGQPQHF
. | TRBJ1-6 | . | TRBV6-6 | TGTGCCAGCAGTTACTCTGGTGAAACTTCACCCCTCCACTTT | CASSYSGETSPLHF
. | TRBJ1-4 | . | TRBV14 | TGTGCCAGCAGCCAACGGGGGTCTCGGGAAAAACTGTTTTTT | CASSQRGSREKLFF
. | TRBJ2-2 | few | TRBV9 | TGTGCCAGCACCAAAACCTCGAACACCGGGGAGCTGTTTTTT | CASTKTSNTGELFF
. | TRBJ2-2 | . | TRBV9 | TGTGCCAGCAGACCCCCGGGGGCGGACACCGGGGAGCTGTTTTTT | CASRPPGADTGELFF
. | TRBJ2-5 | once | TRBV19 | TGTGCCAGTAGTCTAAGGGGCGAGACCCAGTACTTC | CASSLRGETQYF